One and the same sample provided the 18 T cell receptor beta chains below, sequenced in a study of cytotoxic CD8 clonotypes in ibrutinib-treated CLL. This table comes from immunoSEQ multiplex PCR, and its TCRdb copy is limited to in-frame clones, with some not included. The table has 35,000 or so clones, 71% seen once. This sample comprised PBMCs, obtained at disease progression, from a patient treated with ibrutinib. The source is a human donor with chronic lymphocytic leukemia.

V gene TRBV6-6 combines with J gene TRBJ2-2; D not resolved. From germline, CDR1 is MNHNY and CDR2 SVGAGI (reference sequence). The V end was cut by 5 bases, the J end by 7 bases, with 11 bases between. This CDR3 is built from 13 residues. The CDR3, as DNA: TGTGCCAGCAGTCCACTTGGGAACGGGGAGCTGTTTTTT. As protein: CASSPLGNGELFF.

This clone was counted only a few times. The J gene is TRBJ2-3, the V gene TRBV15, with D perhaps matching TRBD2 (6 bases). The CDR3 spans 16 residues. Germline V gene data show CDR1 as LNHNV and CDR2 as YYDKDF (reference sequence). Trimming cost V 0 bases and J 1 base, with 11 bases left between them. This CDR3 reads CATSRERRGGTDTQYF. In DNA, the CDR3 is TGTGCCACCAGCAGAGAGAGGCGGGGTGGCACAGATACGCAGTATTTT.

V and J are TRBV6-1 and TRBJ2-7; D unclear. This CDR3 spans 12 amino acids. Trimming stripped 11 bases from V and 2 bases from J, with 13 bases between. In germline, CDR1 is MNHNS, CDR2 SASEGT. For the CDR3, the DNA is TGTGCCGGGAAGGGAACAGCCTACGAGCAGTACTTC. Its protein is CAGKGTAYEQYF.

The chain joins TRBV5-6 to TRBJ2-4; D gene ambiguous. This CDR3 spans 12 amino acids. Germline V gene lookup returns CDR1 SGHDT and CDR2 YYEEEE. Trimming removed 4 bases from V and 5 bases from J, with 7 bases in between. The CDR3 region has the DNA TGTGCCAGCAGCGCGGCCGAAAACATTCAGTACTTC. Protein product: CASSAAENIQYF.

This clone was observed a single time. The chain has TRBV5-6 and TRBJ1-1, with D unresolved. V was cut by 0 bases and J by 1 base, with 13 bases left in between. The length of the CDR3 is 16 residues. Germline V lookup: CDR1 SGHDT, CDR2 YYEEEE. CDR3 loop: CASSLGGSSPNTEAFF. CDR3 sequence (DNA): TGTGCCAGCAGCTTGGGTGGATCTTCCCCGAACACTGAAGCTTTCTTT.

The V gene is TRBV7-2, the J gene TRBJ1-5, with 7 nucleotides matching TRBD1. The CDR3 is 15 residues long. Germline-derived CDR1 and CDR2 are SGHTA and FQGNSA. Unmatched junction bases numbered 5, after V lost 1 base and J lost 5 bases. The CDR3: CASSLGQGTDQPQHF. The CDR3 DNA is TGTGCCAGCAGCTTAGGACAGGGAACGGATCAGCCCCAGCATTTT.

V is TRBV7-9 and J is TRBJ2-7, with D maybe TRBD1 (6 bases). This CDR3 contains 14 residues. CDR1 is SEHNR, CDR2 FQNEAQ, per germline (reference sequence). Deletions cut 4 bases from V and 2 bases from J, with 12 bases between. CDR3 DNA sequence: TGTGCCAGCAGCTCGGACAGCCGCACCTACGAGCAGTACTTC. Translated, it gives CASSSDSRTYEQYF.

A remark on this clone: This could be a read error, since a much larger clone is one nucleotide away. The gene calls are TRBV11-3 and TRBJ2-5; TRBD1 agrees at 7 bases. V lost 1 base and J lost 5; bases outside the gene matches: 4. Germline V gives CDR1 SGHNT, CDR2 YENEEA. The CDR3 is made up of 14 amino acids. The CDR3 loop is CASSLGGGAETQYF. CDR3 sequence (DNA): TGTGCCAGCAGCTTAGGAGGGGGCGCGGAGACCCAGTACTTC.

The chain joins TRBV5-1 to TRBJ2-1; the D call may be TRBD1 or TRBD2 (6 bases each). Germline V lookup: CDR1 SGHRS, CDR2 YFSETQ. CDR3 length equals 15 residues. Trimming removed 4 bases from V and 9 bases from J, with 20 bases in between. CDR3 nucleotides: TGCGCCAGCAGCGAGTCGGGTGGGGGGCTTAGTGAGCAGTTCTTC. Translation: CASSESGGGLSEQFF.

The rearrangement links TRBV15 to TRBJ2-5; D gene unclear. In germline, CDR1 is LNHNV, CDR2 YYDKDF (reference sequence). This CDR3 contains 14 residues. The V and J ends lost 1 base and 4 bases respectively, with 10 bases between them. DNA of the CDR3: TGTGCCACCAGCAGAGGGTCCGTGGGAGAGACCCAGTACTTC. Translated: CATSRGSVGETQYF.

This chain connects TRBV21-1 to TRBJ2-3; no check of the table's D call, TRBD2, against the DNA was made. TRBV21-1 counts as a pseudogene. CDR3 length: 16 amino acids. CDR3 protein: CASSKASGGPTDTQYF. CDR3 sequence (DNA): TGTGCCAGCAGCAAAGCTAGCGGGGGACCCACAGATACGCAGTATTTT.

The chain is built from TRBV19 and TRBJ1-5; TRBD1 matches 8 bases. The junction had 5 bases not matched to a gene; V was cut back by 3 bases and J by 4 bases. The CDR3 is 15 residues long. Germline V lookup: CDR1 LNHDA, CDR2 SQIVND (reference sequence). The CDR3 protein is CASSIGRQGNQPQHF. CDR3 coding DNA: TGTGCCAGTAGTATTGGAAGACAGGGGAATCAGCCCCAGCATTTT.

The V gene is TRBV6-1, the J gene TRBJ1-1; TRBD1 agrees at 9 bases. V lost 5 bases, J lost 4 bases, and 5 bases stayed unmatched. The CDR3 is 14 amino acids. The germline gives CDR1 MNHNS, CDR2 SASEGT. CDR3 sequence: CASSKTGGRTEAFF. In nucleotides, the CDR3 is TGTGCCAGCAGTAAAACAGGGGGCCGCACTGAAGCTTTCTTT.

The J gene is TRBJ2-7, the V gene TRBV10-3; D not certain. Trimming stripped 0 bases from V and 7 bases from J, with 7 bases between. Germline lookup yields CDR1 ENHRY and CDR2 SYGVKD. This CDR3 has 12 residues. The CDR3 protein is CAISESPAEQYF. The CDR3 DNA reads as TGTGCCATCAGTGAGTCACCAGCAGAGCAGTACTTC.

The gene calls are TRBV29-1 and TRBJ2-2; D possibly corresponds to TRBD1 (6 bases). Germline CDR1 SQVTM, CDR2 ANQGSEA. The V and J ends lost 7 bases and 7 bases respectively, with 16 bases between them. CDR3 length equals 13 residues. CDR3 in amino acids: CSGAQGRDGELFF. The CDR3, as DNA: TGCAGCGGGGCACAGGGAAGGGACGGGGAGCTGTTTTTT.

This clone was seen many times. The chain has TRBV13 and TRBJ2-7; D might be TRBD1 or TRBD2, each matching 5 bases. CDR1 and CDR2 (germline): PRHDT, FYEKMQ (reference sequence). CDR3 length: 18 residues. Trimming left V 5 bases short and J 2 bases short, with 25 bases between. The CDR3 DNA reads TGTGCCAGCAGCCGAACCGGGGACCTCCAAAGTTTACCCTACGAGCAGTACTTC. Its protein product is CASSRTGDLQSLPYEQYF.

This clone occurred a few times. The chain links TRBV15 to TRBJ2-5; unclear D gene. Trimming pared 3 bases from V and 5 bases from J, leaving 10 bases between. This CDR3 is built from 13 residues. The germline V gene encodes CDR1 LNHNV and CDR2 YYDKDF (reference sequence). CDR3 protein: CATSRGSDETQYF. For the CDR3, the DNA is TGTGCCACCAGCAGGGGAAGCGACGAGACCCAGTACTTC.

The table lists this clone with a few counts. CDR3 amino acids: CASSVEGAYGYTF. Written as DNA, the CDR3 is TGTGCCAGCAGCGTAGAAGGCGCCTATGGCTACACCTTC. The chain combines TRBV9 with TRBJ1-2; D gene unclear. The CDR3 totals 13 residues. Germline CDR1 reads SGDLS; CDR2 reads YYNGEE. V shed 0 bases and J shed 4 bases, with 7 bases lying between them. The entire variable domain, with the rest obtained from reference TRBV9 and TRBJ1-2, is as follows: DSGVTQTPKHLITATGQRVTLRCSPRSGDLSVYWYQQSLDQGLQFLIQYYNGEERAKGNILERFSAQQFPDLHSELNLSSLELGDSALYFCASSVEGAYGYTFGSGTRLTVV.